The 23 T cell receptor beta chains reported below all come from one sample, sequenced in a study of blood T cell repertoires in COVID-19 (dated by TCRdb to 2019 to 2021). Receptor amplification or capture employed the immunoSEQ multiplex PCR assay. Imported from immuneACCESS, the table was reduced by TCRdb to in-frame sequences with V and J called. These copies leave out some clones; in studies compared against another copy, an unresolved V gene accounts for under half, and the cause of the remainder is not known. For this sample the table gives some 42,000 clones, of which around 90% were detected only once. Around 0.43% of the sample is taken by the ten largest. Sequenced sample: peripheral blood. The source of these receptors is a human donor in a cohort sampled during active COVID-19.

The chain carries TRBV19 and TRBJ1-2, with D possibly matching TRBD1 (5 bases). Germline V gene lookup returns CDR1 LNHDA and CDR2 SQIVND (reference sequence). Trimming took off 8 bases at V and 5 bases at J, with 21 bases between the two ends. This CDR3 comprises 15 residues. CDR3 in DNA: TGTGCCAGTTCCCTCCGGGACTTCCAATCTTATGGCTACACCTTC. It translates to CASSLRDFQSYGYTF.

The chain links TRBV29-1 to TRBJ1-2; D is perhaps TRBD1 (5 bases). The V gene's germline CDR1 is SQVTM and CDR2 ANQGSEA. The length of the CDR3 is 14 residues. V dropped 7 bases and J dropped 0 bases, with 15 bases sitting between them. For the CDR3, the DNA is TGCAGCGCAGGCCCACAGGCAGCTAACTATGGCTACACCTTC. It codes for CSAGPQAANYGYTF.

The chain uses TRBV5-4 and TRBJ2-7; 9 bases fit TRBD1. The CDR3 totals 15 residues. V lost 4 bases to trimming and J lost 2 bases; unmatched junction nucleotides: 7. Germline CDR1 SGHNT, CDR2 YYREEE (reference sequence). The DNA for the CDR3 is TGTGCCAGCAGCGTACTACAGGGGGCTGCCTACGAGCAGTACTTC. Protein: CASSVLQGAAYEQYF.

The genes are TRBV11-2 and TRBJ2-7; 7 bases are shared with TRBD1. The germline V gene has CDR1 SGHAT and CDR2 FQNNGV. V lost 1 base and J lost 2; bases outside the gene matches: 5. The length of the CDR3 is 15 residues. The CDR3 region is CASSLGHRGPYEQYF. The CDR3 DNA follows: TGTGCCAGCAGCTTAGGCCACAGGGGCCCCTACGAGCAGTACTTC.

The chain carries TRBV14 and TRBJ1-1, with D uncertain. Germline V gene lookup returns CDR1 SGHDN and CDR2 FVKESK. CDR3 length: 16 amino acids. V lost 0 bases and J 3 bases, leaving 14 bases between the germline ends. The CDR3, as DNA: TGTGCCAGCAGCCAAGATGGATCCGGGGTGCACACTGAAGCTTTCTTT. This gives the protein CASSQDGSGVHTEAFF.

The chain recombines TRBV7-2 with TRBJ2-7, with 7 bases aligning to TRBD2. CDR1 is SGHTA and CDR2 is FQGNSA in the germline V gene. Losses at the gene ends were 4 bases for V and 1 base for J; bases not matched to a gene: 10. The CDR3 is 16 residues long. The CDR3, as DNA: TGTGCCAGCAGCTGGGGGGGAATACACACTTCCTACGAGCAGTACTTC. The encoded protein is CASSWGGIHTSYEQYF.

This chain uses TRBV7-4 with TRBJ1-1; a weak D match, TRBD1 (6 bases). The CDR3 has 13 residues. V gave up 5 bases and J gave up 11 bases, with 18 bases separating them. Looked up from germline, CDR1 is SGHVT and CDR2 is SQSDAQ. The CDR3 is CASSPRVGGLAFF. CDR3 nucleotide sequence: TGTGCCAGCAGCCCCCGGGTCGGGGGGCTGGCTTTCTTT.

The V call is TRBV7-9, the J call TRBJ1-6, with 8 bases identical to TRBD1. The CDR3 contains 16 residues. The V gene's germline CDR1 is SEHNR and CDR2 FQNEAQ (reference sequence). V was clipped by 5 bases and J by 6 bases; unmatched bases: 9. CDR3 in DNA: TGTGCCAGCAGCCCCCAGGGGGCACAGCCTAATTCACCCCTCCACTTT. Translation: CASSPQGAQPNSPLHF. Drawing the rest from reference TRBV7-9 and TRBJ1-6, the complete variable domain is DTGVSQNPRHKITKRGQNVTFRCDPISEHNRLYWYRQTLGQGPEFLTYFQNEAQLEKSRLLSDRFSAERPKGSFSTLEIQRTEQGDSAMYLCASSPQGAQPNSPLHFGNGTRLTVT.

The chain has TRBV6-5 and TRBJ1-1; 9 bases fit TRBD1. V trimming: 8 bases; J trimming: 6 bases; junction bases outside the gene matches: 10. The CDR3 spans 14 residues. Germline values: CDR1 MNHEY, CDR2 SVGAGI. The CDR3 DNA follows: TGTGCCAGCGGTCGGGACAGGGAAGTAGCTGAAGCTTTCTTT. The encoded protein is CASGRDREVAEAFF.

The chain carries TRBV6-5 and TRBJ1-1, with no clear D. Trimming stripped 7 bases from V and 0 bases from J, with 9 bases between. The CDR3 loop spans 13 amino acids. The germline CDR1 and CDR2 sequences are MNHEY and SVGAGI. Here the CDR3 reads CASNAGMNTEAFF. DNA of the CDR3: TGTGCCAGCAATGCAGGAATGAACACTGAAGCTTTCTTT.

The chain is built from TRBV9 and TRBJ1-2; TRBD1 agrees at 9 bases. Germline CDR1 and CDR2: SGDLS and YYNGEE. This CDR3 spans 19 amino acids. Losses at the gene ends were 3 bases for V and 1 base for J; bases not matched to a gene: 16. The CDR3 region has the DNA TGTGCCAGCAGCGCGAGAGACCGGGACAGGGCCTCCATTAACTATGGCTACACCTTC. Translated: CASSARDRDRASINYGYTF.

This chain uses TRBV7-9 with TRBJ2-1; D is unclear. The CDR3 has 14 amino acids. Trimming took off 6 bases at V and 0 bases at J, with 9 bases between the two ends. In germline, CDR1 is SEHNR, CDR2 FQNEAQ (reference sequence). The CDR3 bases are TGTGCCAGCAGTCCCCACAGCTCCTACAATGAGCAGTTCTTC. It specifies CASSPHSSYNEQFF. Full variable domain (remainder filled in from reference TRBV7-9 and TRBJ2-1): DTGVSQNPRHKITKRGQNVTFRCDPISEHNRLYWYRQTLGQGPEFLTYFQNEAQLEKSRLLSDRFSAERPKGSFSTLEIQRTEQGDSAMYLCASSPHSSYNEQFFGPGTRLTVL.

The chain employs TRBV19 and TRBJ1-6; no reliable D call. Between the trimmed V and J ends, which lost 0 bases and 9 bases, there was a span of 12 bases. CDR1 LNHDA and CDR2 SQIVND come from the germline V gene (reference sequence). The CDR3 has 15 amino acids. This CDR3 reads CASSIDSIKLSPLHF. The CDR3 bases are TGTGCCAGTAGTATAGATAGTATCAAGCTTTCACCCCTCCACTTT.

The chain recombines TRBV10-3 with TRBJ2-2; TRBD1 matches at 8 bases. After removal of 1 base from V and 1 base from J, the junction contained 2 bases not matched to a gene. Germline V gene sequence: CDR1 ENHRY, CDR2 SYGVKD. CDR3 length: 16 amino acids. This CDR3 reads CAISEFGTGNTGELFF. The CDR3 DNA follows: TGTGCCATCAGTGAGTTTGGGACAGGGAACACCGGGGAGCTGTTTTTT.

The chain carries TRBV24-1 and TRBJ2-5; possible D gene TRBD2, 6 bases. V was shortened by 2 bases and J by 0 bases, with 6 bases between the two germline ends. CDR1 and CDR2 (germline): KGHDR, SFDVKD. There are 14 residues in the CDR3. Written as DNA, the CDR3 is TGTGCCACCAGTGATTGGGGGGACCAAGAGACCCAGTACTTC. Translating it yields CATSDWGDQETQYF.

Regarding this clone: This specimen includes other DNA sequences encoding the same CDR3. The genes are TRBV3-1 (or the pseudogene TRBV3-2) and TRBJ1-1, with 8 bases matching TRBD1. Germline loops: CDR1 LGHDT, CDR2 YNNKEL (reference sequence). The CDR3 loop spans 14 amino acids. The trim removed 3 bases at V and 2 bases at J, leaving 2 bases unmatched. The CDR3 sequence: CASSHGQGNTEAFF. CDR3 coding DNA: TGTGCCAGCAGCCACGGACAGGGAAACACTGAAGCTTTCTTT.

The gene calls are TRBV12-3 or TRBV12-4 and TRBJ1-2; TRBD1 aligns across 10 bases. V dropped 5 bases and J dropped 10; count of bases not matched to a gene: 7. The CDR3 length is 13 residues. The DNA of the CDR3 is TGTGCCAGCAGTCCCGGGACAGGGGAAGACTACACCTTC. The encoded protein is CASSPGTGEDYTF.

The rearrangement links TRBV13 to TRBJ2-7; 9 nucleotides agree with TRBD2. V lost 0 bases and J lost 3; bases outside the gene matches: 6. The CDR3 has 16 amino acids. Germline assignment: CDR1 PRHDT and CDR2 FYEKMQ (reference sequence). The DNA for the CDR3 is TGTGCCAGCAGCTTAGGGGGAATAGCGGGGGTCTACGAGCAGTACTTC. Its protein product is CASSLGGIAGVYEQYF.

The rearrangement links TRBV4-3 to TRBJ2-7, with no clear D. Germline V lookup: CDR1 LGHNA, CDR2 YSLEER. Trimming shortened V by 2 bases and J by 3 bases, and 11 bases separated the two germline ends. This CDR3 is built from 14 residues. CDR3 protein: CASSQFLASYEQYF. DNA for the CDR3: TGCGCCAGCAGCCAATTTCTCGCCAGCTACGAGCAGTACTTC.

The rearrangement joins TRBV6-2 or TRBV6-3 to TRBJ1-1, with TRBD1 matching 8 bases. The junction had 2 bases not matched to a gene; V was cut back by 6 bases and J by 8 bases. The CDR3 is 11 amino acids. Germline values: CDR1 MNHEY, CDR2 SVGEGT. CDR3 sequence reads: CASSGQGEAFF. DNA for the CDR3: TGTGCCAGCAGCGGACAGGGAGAAGCTTTCTTT.

This clone occurred once. V usage is TRBV9 and J usage is TRBJ1-2; 9 bases line up with TRBD1. With 4 bases clipped from V and 8 bases from J, the junction kept 9 bases outside the gene matches. Germline V gene sequence: CDR1 SGDLS, CDR2 YYNGEE. This CDR3 region has 14 residues. The CDR3 protein is CASSQGQGFEGYTF. The DNA for the CDR3 is TGTGCCAGCAGCCAGGGACAGGGATTTGAGGGCTACACCTTC.

The V call is TRBV10-3, the J call TRBJ1-2, with 8 bases lining up with TRBD1. V lost 4 bases and J lost 0; bases outside the gene matches: 4. The CDR3 totals 15 residues. The germline CDR1 and CDR2 sequences are ENHRY and SYGVKD. The CDR3: CAISADRDPNYGYTF. DNA for the CDR3: TGTGCCATCAGTGCGGACAGGGACCCTAACTATGGCTACACCTTC.

The genes are TRBV7-2 and TRBJ1-2; D is unresolved. V gave up 0 bases and J gave up 1 base, with 6 bases separating them. Germline V gives CDR1 SGHTA, CDR2 FQGNSA. The CDR3 is 14 amino acids. This CDR3 reads CASSLAHSNYGYTF. As DNA, the CDR3 is TGTGCCAGCAGCTTAGCGCACAGTAACTATGGCTACACCTTC.